Listed here are 16 T cell receptor beta chains from one sample, sequenced in a study of blood T cell repertoires in COVID-19 (dated by TCRdb to the early 2020s). Library generation was performed with the immunoSEQ multiplex PCR assay. TCRdb re-hosts the immuneACCESS table, in-frame sequences only. Its copies lack some clones; in the studies checked, an unresolved V gene accounts for under half of them, and the cause for the rest is not known. Present in this sample are nearly 200,000 clones, under 90% of which were seen just once. The ten largest account for less than 20% of the sample. The material sequenced was peripheral blood. The receptor source for this set is a human donor in a cohort sampled during active COVID-19.

This chain links TRBV6-4 with TRBJ2-7; tentatively, D is TRBD1 (7 bases). Germline assignment: CDR1 MRHNA and CDR2 SNTAGT. The CDR3 extends over 17 amino acids. Trimming pared 6 bases from V and 6 bases from J, leaving 27 bases between. CDR3 loop: CASRVTQGRSLLREQYV. Here the CDR3 DNA reads TGTGCCAGCAGGGTCACACAGGGGAGGTCACTACTACGCGAGCAGTACGTC.

CDR3 bases: TGCGCCAGCAGTGAAATATCGTGGGGGCACACTGAAGCTTTCTTT. Encoded protein: CASSEISWGHTEAFF. The chain has TRBV10-1 and TRBJ1-1, with D maybe TRBD1 (6 bases). Germline values: CDR1 WNHNN, CDR2 SYGVQD (reference sequence). The CDR3 sequence is 15 residues long. V was pared by 3 bases and J by 3 bases, with 14 bases between.

The CDR3 DNA reads as TGCGCCAGCAGCCCGGGCGTGAGGACTAGCGGGAGTCGTGGGCAGTTCTTC. Its translation is CASSPGVRTSGSRGQFF. The V and J genes are TRBV4-1 and TRBJ2-1; 13 bases are shared with TRBD2. Trimming cost V 4 bases and J 12 bases; bases outside gene matches: 15. Germline V CDR1 and CDR2: MGHRA, YSYEKL. The CDR3 spans 17 residues.

This clone was recorded once. V is TRBV14 and J is TRBJ2-1; possible D gene TRBD2, 5 bases. V was cut by 3 bases and J by 2 bases, with 11 bases left in between. From germline, CDR1 is SGHDN and CDR2 FVKESK. The CDR3 is 15 residues long. CDR3 amino acids: CASSHHGVPYNEQFF. The CDR3 DNA sequence: TGTGCCAGCAGCCACCACGGGGTACCCTACAATGAGCAGTTCTTC.

The chain carries TRBV2 and TRBJ2-1; a weak D match, TRBD2 (7 bases). There are 15 residues in the CDR3. CDR1 and CDR2 (germline): SNHLY, FYNNEI. V dropped 7 bases and J dropped 5 bases, with 18 bases sitting between them. This CDR3 is CASKGGAGFNNEQFF. The CDR3, as DNA: TGTGCCAGCAAGGGGGGGGCCGGGTTTAACAATGAGCAGTTCTTC.

The chain employs TRBV7-6 and TRBJ2-7; 7 bases match TRBD1. Germline values: CDR1 SGHVS, CDR2 FNYEAQ. The CDR3 is made up of 13 amino acids. With 5 bases clipped from V and 3 bases from J, the junction kept 4 bases outside the gene matches. The CDR3 nucleotides read TGTGCCAGCAGCCACAGACAGGGCTACGAGCAGTACTTC. Translating it yields CASSHRQGYEQYF.

The chain joins TRBV9 to TRBJ1-4, with a possible D match to TRBD1 (5 bases). The CDR3 contains 15 residues. Germline V gene data show CDR1 as SGDLS and CDR2 as YYNGEE. V shed 8 bases and J shed 10 bases, with 24 bases lying between them. This CDR3 is CASGGGASRPGKLFF. Written as DNA, the CDR3 is TGTGCCAGTGGGGGAGGGGCGAGTCGACCTGGAAAACTGTTTTTT.

The V call is TRBV30, the J call TRBJ1-1; weak D call: TRBD1 (6 bases). The CDR3 sequence is 12 residues long. Germline V gene sequence: CDR1 GTSNPN, CDR2 SVGIG (reference sequence). V was trimmed by 2 bases and J by 8 bases, leaving 12 bases between them. In DNA form, the CDR3 reads TGTGCCTGGAGTCTTTCCGGGACAGAAGCTTTCTTT. Protein product: CAWSLSGTEAFF.

In DNA form, the CDR3 reads TGTGCCAGCAGCGGTCTAAGCGGTGAGCAGTTCTTC. Amino acid sequence: CASSGLSGEQFF. The J gene is TRBJ2-1, the V gene TRBV5-6, with TRBD2 as a possible D gene (5 bases). The CDR3 sequence is 12 residues long. Trimming took off 4 bases at V and 9 bases at J, with 11 bases between the two ends. The germline CDR1 and CDR2 sequences are SGHDT and YYEEEE.

The chain joins TRBV14 to TRBJ1-6, with 7 bases that match TRBD1. The CDR3 contains 14 residues. Looked up from germline, CDR1 is SGHDN and CDR2 is FVKESK. With 3 bases clipped from V and 9 bases from J, the junction kept 5 bases outside the gene matches. CDR3 sequence: CASSHGQAGSPLHF. The DNA for the CDR3 is TGTGCCAGCAGCCACGGACAGGCTGGTTCACCCCTCCACTTT.

This clone turned up a few times. The chain uses TRBV27 and TRBJ1-1; maybe TRBD1 (6 bases). Trimming left V 7 bases short and J 10 bases short, with 13 bases between. The CDR3 extends over 11 amino acids. CDR1 and CDR2 from the germline V gene are MNHEY and SMNVEV (reference sequence). The chain's CDR3 is CASKGGRGAFF. CDR3 DNA: TGTGCCAGCAAGGGGGGGCGCGGAGCTTTCTTT.

The chain joins TRBV6-5 to TRBJ1-5; 8 bases align to TRBD1. With 7 bases clipped from V and 3 bases from J, the junction kept 5 bases outside the gene matches. CDR3 length equals 14 residues. CDR1 is MNHEY, CDR2 SVGAGI, per germline. This CDR3 is CASTKGQVNQPQHF. The CDR3 DNA is TGTGCCAGCACCAAGGGACAGGTCAATCAGCCCCAGCATTTT.

V is TRBV5-8 and J is TRBJ2-2, with 8 positions matching TRBD1. V shed 9 bases and J 0 bases; nucleotides not matched to a gene: 10. Per germline, CDR1 SGHTS and CDR2 YDEGEE. CDR3 size: 16 residues. DNA of the CDR3: TGTGCCATAGACAGGGGCTCCCGGTCGAACACCGGGGAGCTGTTTTTT. This encodes CAIDRGSRSNTGELFF.

The chain has TRBV5-5 and TRBJ2-1; TRBD2 might be the D (6 bases). The V end lost 1 base, the J end lost 2 bases, and 13 bases lay between the germline ends. Germline lookup yields CDR1 SGHKS and CDR2 YYEKEE (reference sequence). The CDR3 has 16 amino acids. CDR3 DNA sequence: TGTGCCAGCAGCTTGTCTGGCGGGGATACCTACAATGAGCAGTTCTTC. Protein sequence: CASSLSGGDTYNEQFF.

The CDR3 sequence is CASSQRDGLQETQYF. The CDR3 coding sequence is TGTGCCAGCAGCCAGCGGGATGGCCTACAAGAGACCCAGTACTTC. The V call is TRBV3-1 (or the pseudogene TRBV3-2), the J call TRBJ2-5; tentatively, D is TRBD2 (6 bases). The V gene lost 3 bases and the J gene lost 2 bases, with 13 bases spanning the gap. Germline values: CDR1 LGHDT, CDR2 YNNKEL (reference sequence). This CDR3 contains 15 residues.

J is TRBJ2-5 and V is TRBV10-3; D perhaps matches TRBD2 (5 bases). The ends were cut back, 4 bases at V and 5 bases at J, with 8 bases in the middle. CDR1 and CDR2 (germline): ENHRY, SYGVKD. This CDR3 is 12 amino acids long. The CDR3 nucleotides read TGTGCCATCAGTGTCGGCGGGGAGACCCAGTACTTC. Amino acid sequence: CAISVGGETQYF.